This T cell receptor beta chain is from a study of T cells in Graves' hyperthyroidism and ophthalmopathy. This clonotype was seen at least ten times. Its antigen is not known. Study-wide findings and caveats: A model of 13 V-J features distinguished ophthalmopathy from stable hyperthyroidism.

PBMCs were sourced from less than 13 ml fresh peripheral blood. The source material, RNA transcripts, was used to amplify TCR beta CDR3 regions. HTBI primers were employed in a first-round RT-PCR of the TCR CDR3. In TCRdb, the multiplex PCR reads were re-called with MiXCR into one record per CDR3 protein. The data show a few hundred thousand distinct CDR3 sequences, with approximately 15% seen just once and 30% to 40% held by the top ten. The V gene lost 5 bases and the J gene lost 10 bases, with 23 bases spanning the gap. The CDR3 consists of 14 residues. Looked up from germline, CDR1 is DFQATT and CDR2 is SNEGSKA (reference sequence).

This chain links TRBV20-1 with TRBJ1-2; maybe TRBD1 (5 bases). Material: blood. The sequence came from a woman aged 35 to 49 with Graves' ophthalmopathy. The CDR3 nucleotides are TGCAGTGCTGCGGAAGGGGACCCCCCTCCCCCCTACACCTTC. Its protein product is CSAAEGDPPPPYTF.